This T cell receptor (beta chain) was observed in a study of blood T cell repertoires in COVID-19. On the study more broadly: Samples representing acute and convalescent COVID-19 were sourced from the United States, Italy and Spain. PBMCs, B-cell-depleted T cells, or T cells provided the cDNA or gDNA that made up the material.

Germline CDR1 and CDR2: GTSNPN and SVGIG (reference sequence). Trimming cost V 2 bases and J 2 bases, with 13 bases left between them. This CDR3 contains 14 residues. Sequencing used immunoSEQ multiplex PCR; TCRdb keeps in-frame clones, though not all of them. The table has about 140,000 clones, 80% to 90% seen once. The sequencing sample was made of peripheral blood. The chain recombines TRBV30 with TRBJ2-7; TRBD2 is a possible D gene (6 bases). The origin of this receptor is a woman in her forties or fifties with acute or convalescent COVID-19. CDR3 amino acids: CAWSSLGGAYEQYF. The CDR3 bases are TGTGCCTGGAGTTCGTTGGGGGGAGCCTACGAGCAGTACTTC.